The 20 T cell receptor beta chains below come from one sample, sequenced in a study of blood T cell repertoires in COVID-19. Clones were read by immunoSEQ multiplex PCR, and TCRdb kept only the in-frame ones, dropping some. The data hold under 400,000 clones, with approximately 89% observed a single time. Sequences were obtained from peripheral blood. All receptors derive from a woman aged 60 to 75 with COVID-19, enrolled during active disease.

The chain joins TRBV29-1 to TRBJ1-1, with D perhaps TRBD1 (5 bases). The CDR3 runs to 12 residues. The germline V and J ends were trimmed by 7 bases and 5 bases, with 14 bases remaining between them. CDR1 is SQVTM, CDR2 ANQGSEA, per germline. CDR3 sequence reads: CSAAGGWTEAFF. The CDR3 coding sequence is TGCAGCGCCGCCGGGGGGTGGACTGAAGCTTTCTTT.

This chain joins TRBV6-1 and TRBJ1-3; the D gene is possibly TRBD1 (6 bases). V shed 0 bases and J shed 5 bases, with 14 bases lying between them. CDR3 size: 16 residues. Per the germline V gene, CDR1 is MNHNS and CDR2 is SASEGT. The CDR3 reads CASSEAHRDTRNTIYF. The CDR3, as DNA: TGTGCCAGCAGTGAAGCCCACCGGGACACCAGAAACACCATATATTTT.

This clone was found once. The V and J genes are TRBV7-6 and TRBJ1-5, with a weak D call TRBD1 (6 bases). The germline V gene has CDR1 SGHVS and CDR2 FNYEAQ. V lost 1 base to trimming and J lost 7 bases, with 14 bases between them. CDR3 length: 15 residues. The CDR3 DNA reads TGTGCCAGCAGCTTAGGTGACTGGGGGCAGCAGCCCCAGCATTTT. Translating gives CASSLGDWGQQPQHF.

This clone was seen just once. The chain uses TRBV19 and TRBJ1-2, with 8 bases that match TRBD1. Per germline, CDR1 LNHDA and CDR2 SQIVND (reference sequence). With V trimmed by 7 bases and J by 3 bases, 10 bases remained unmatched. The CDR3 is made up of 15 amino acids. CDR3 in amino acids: CASNVPGGVDYGYTF. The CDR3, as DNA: TGTGCCAGTAACGTTCCAGGGGGCGTCGACTATGGCTACACCTTC.

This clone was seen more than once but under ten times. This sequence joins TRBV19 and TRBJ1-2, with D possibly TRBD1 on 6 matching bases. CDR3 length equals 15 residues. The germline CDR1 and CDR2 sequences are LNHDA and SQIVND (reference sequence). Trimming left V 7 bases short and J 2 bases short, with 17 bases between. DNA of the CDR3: TGTGCCAGTACCCTACGTAACAGGGCAAACTATGGCTACACCTTC. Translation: CASTLRNRANYGYTF.

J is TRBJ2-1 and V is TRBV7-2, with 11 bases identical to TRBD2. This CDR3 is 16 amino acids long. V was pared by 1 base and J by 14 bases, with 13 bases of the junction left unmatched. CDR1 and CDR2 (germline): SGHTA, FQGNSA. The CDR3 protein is CASSLESTSGVGREFF. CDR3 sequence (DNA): TGTGCCAGCAGCTTAGAATCGACTAGCGGGGTTGGCCGAGAGTTCTTC.

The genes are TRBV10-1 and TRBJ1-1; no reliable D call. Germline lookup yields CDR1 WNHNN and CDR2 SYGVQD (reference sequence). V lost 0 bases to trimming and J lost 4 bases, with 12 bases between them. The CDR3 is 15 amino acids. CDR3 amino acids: CASSESTGEGTEAFF. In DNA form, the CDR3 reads TGCGCCAGCAGTGAGTCGACCGGGGAGGGCACTGAAGCTTTCTTT.

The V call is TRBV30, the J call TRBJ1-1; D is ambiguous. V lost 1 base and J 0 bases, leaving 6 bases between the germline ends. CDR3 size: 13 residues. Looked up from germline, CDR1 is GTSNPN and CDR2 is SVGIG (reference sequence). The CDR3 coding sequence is TGTGCCTGGAGTGGAGTTCTGAACACTGAAGCTTTCTTT. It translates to CAWSGVLNTEAFF.

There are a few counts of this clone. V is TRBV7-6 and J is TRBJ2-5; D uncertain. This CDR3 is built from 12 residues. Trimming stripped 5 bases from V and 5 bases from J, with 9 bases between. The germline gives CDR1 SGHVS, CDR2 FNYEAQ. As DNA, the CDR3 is TGTGCCAGCAGCCCAGACGGGGAGACCCAGTACTTC. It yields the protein CASSPDGETQYF.

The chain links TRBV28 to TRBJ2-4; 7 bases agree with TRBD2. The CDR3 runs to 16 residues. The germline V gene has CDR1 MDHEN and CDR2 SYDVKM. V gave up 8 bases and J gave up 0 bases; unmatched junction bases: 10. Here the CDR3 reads CASREGGSIAKNIQYF. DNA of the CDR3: TGTGCCAGCCGTGAGGGAGGGTCTATAGCCAAAAACATTCAGTACTTC. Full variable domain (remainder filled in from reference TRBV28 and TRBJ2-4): DVKVTQSSRYLVKRTGEKVFLECVQDMDHENMFWYRQDPGLGLRLIYFSYDVKMKEKGDIPEGYSVSREKKERFSLILESASTNQTSMYLCASREGGSIAKNIQYFGAGTRLSVL.

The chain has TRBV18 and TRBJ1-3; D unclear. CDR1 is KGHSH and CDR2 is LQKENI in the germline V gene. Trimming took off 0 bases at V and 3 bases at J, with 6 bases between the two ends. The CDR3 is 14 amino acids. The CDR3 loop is CASSPPSNGNTIYF. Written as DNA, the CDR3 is TGTGCCAGCTCACCACCGAGCAATGGAAACACCATATATTTT.

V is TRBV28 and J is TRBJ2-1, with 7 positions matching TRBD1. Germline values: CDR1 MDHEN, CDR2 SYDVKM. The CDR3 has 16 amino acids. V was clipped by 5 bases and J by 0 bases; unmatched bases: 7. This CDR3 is CASSAAGTASYNEQFF. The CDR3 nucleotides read TGTGCCAGCAGTGCCGCCGGGACAGCCTCCTACAATGAGCAGTTCTTC.

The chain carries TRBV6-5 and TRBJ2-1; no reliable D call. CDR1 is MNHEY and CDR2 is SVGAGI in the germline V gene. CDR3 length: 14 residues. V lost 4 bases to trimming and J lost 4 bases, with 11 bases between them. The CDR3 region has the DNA TGTGCCAGCAGTTTCTCCGGGTCTTACAATGAGCAGTTCTTC. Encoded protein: CASSFSGSYNEQFF.

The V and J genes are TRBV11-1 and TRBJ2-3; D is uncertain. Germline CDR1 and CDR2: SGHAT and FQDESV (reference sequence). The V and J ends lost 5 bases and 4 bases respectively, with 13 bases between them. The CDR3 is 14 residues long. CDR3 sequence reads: CASSRTPLSDTQYF. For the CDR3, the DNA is TGTGCCAGCAGCCGAACACCACTATCAGATACGCAGTATTTT.

In nucleotides, the CDR3 is TGTGCCAGCAGCTTAGGGACAGGGCAGGATCAGCCCCAGCATTTT. This translates into CASSLGTGQDQPQHF. The chain has TRBV7-9 and TRBJ1-5; 8 bases are a match to TRBD1. Germline CDR1 SEHNR, CDR2 FQNEAQ (reference sequence). CDR3 length: 15 residues. The J segment lost 5 bases and the V segment lost 1 base, leaving 4 bases of the junction unmatched.

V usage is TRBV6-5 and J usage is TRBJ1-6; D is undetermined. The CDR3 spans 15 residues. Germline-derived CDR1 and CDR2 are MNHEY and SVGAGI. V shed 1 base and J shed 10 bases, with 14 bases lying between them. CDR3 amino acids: CASSYYEGVGSPLHF. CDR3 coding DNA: TGTGCCAGCAGTTACTACGAGGGCGTAGGATCACCCCTCCACTTT.

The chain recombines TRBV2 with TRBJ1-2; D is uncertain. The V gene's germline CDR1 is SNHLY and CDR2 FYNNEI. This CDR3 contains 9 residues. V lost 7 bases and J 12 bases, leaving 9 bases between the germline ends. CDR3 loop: CASKAANTF. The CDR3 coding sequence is TGTGCCAGCAAAGCGGCGAACACCTTC.

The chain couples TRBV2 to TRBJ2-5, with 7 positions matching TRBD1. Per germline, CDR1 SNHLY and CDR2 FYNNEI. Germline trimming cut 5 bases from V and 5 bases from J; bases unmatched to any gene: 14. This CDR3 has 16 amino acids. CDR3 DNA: TGTGCCAGCAGTTTCACAGGGGAACGTAAATGGGAGACCCAGTACTTC. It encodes CASSFTGERKWETQYF.

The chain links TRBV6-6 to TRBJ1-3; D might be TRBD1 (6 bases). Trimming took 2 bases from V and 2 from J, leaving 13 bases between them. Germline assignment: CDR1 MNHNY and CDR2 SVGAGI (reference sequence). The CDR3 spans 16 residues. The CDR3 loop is CASSYTQTGTGNTIYF. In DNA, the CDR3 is TGTGCCAGCAGTTACACACAAACAGGGACTGGAAACACCATATATTTT.

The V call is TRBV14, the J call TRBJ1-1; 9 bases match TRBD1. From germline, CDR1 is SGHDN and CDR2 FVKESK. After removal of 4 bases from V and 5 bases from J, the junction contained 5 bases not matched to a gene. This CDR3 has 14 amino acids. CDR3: CASSPGTGRTEAFF. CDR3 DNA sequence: TGTGCCAGCAGCCCCGGGACAGGGCGAACTGAAGCTTTCTTT.